A selection of T cell receptor beta chains follows, all from one sample in a study of T cells in localized non-small cell lung cancer. The repertoire was sequenced with immunoSEQ multiplex PCR; TCRdb's copy has only in-frame clones and lacks some. The top ten hold under 45% of the sample, which has 35,000 to 50,000 clones, roughly three quarters seen once. This sample comprised PBMCs, obtained before any cancer treatment. These receptors were obtained from a woman aged 35 to 69 with stage II squamous cell lung carcinoma. Both conserved end residues are part of each CDR3. The D gene is left open where the match is weak. Only part of the rows carry a size: once, few, many, or a class if the clone is expanded.

DNA: TGCAGCGTTGGTCGGGGGTCCTTCTATGGCTACACCTTC
CDR3: CSVGRGSFYGYTF
size: .
D: .
J: TRBJ1-2
V: TRBV29-1

DNA: TGCGCCAGCAGCACCGGCGGGGGCCTTGAAGATACGCAGTATTTT
CDR3: CASSTGGGLEDTQYF
size: .
D: .
J: TRBJ2-3
V: TRBV4-1

DNA: TGTGCCAGTAGTTCAGGGGGCGCCGGTAACTATGGCTACACCTTC
CDR3: CASSSGGAGNYGYTF
size: .
D: TRBD1
J: TRBJ1-2
V: TRBV19

DNA: TGCGCCAGCAGCTTGGGCCGGGACAGGGAAGCTTTCTTT
CDR3: CASSLGRDREAFF
size: .
D: TRBD1
J: TRBJ1-1
V: TRBV5-1

DNA: TGCGCCAGCAGCTTATACGACGGATCCTATGGCTACACCTTC
CDR3: CASSLYDGSYGYTF
size: .
D: .
J: TRBJ1-2
V: TRBV5-1

DNA: TGCGCCAGCAGCTTCCGGACTAGCGGGGCCTACAATGAGCAGTTCTTC
CDR3: CASSFRTSGAYNEQFF
size: .
D: TRBD2
J: TRBJ2-1
V: TRBV5-1

DNA: TGTGCCAGCACCGAGTTAGGTCTAAATGGGAAGACCCAGTACTTC
CDR3: CASTELGLNGKTQYF
size: .
D: .
J: TRBJ2-5
V: TRBV7-2

DNA: TGTGCCAGCAGGGAAAATCAGGGCTATGGCTACACCTTC
CDR3: CASRENQGYGYTF
size: .
D: .
J: TRBJ1-2
V: TRBV6-6

DNA: TGTGCCAGCAGCCCAGGGACTAGCACAGATACGCAGTATTTT
CDR3: CASSPGTSTDTQYF
size: .
D: .
J: TRBJ2-3
V: TRBV7-3

DNA: TGTGCCAGCCGTGGGGGACGGACTACAGATACGCAGTATTTT
CDR3: CASRGGRTTDTQYF
size: many
D: .
J: TRBJ2-3
V: TRBV6-5

DNA: TGTGCCAGCAGCTTAGCACGGACGGGGAATGAGCAGTTCTTC
CDR3: CASSLARTGNEQFF
size: .
D: .
J: TRBJ2-1
V: TRBV7-8

DNA: TGCAGCGCCGGGACAGGGTCCTACAATGAGCAGTTCTTC
CDR3: CSAGTGSYNEQFF
size: once
D: TRBD1
J: TRBJ2-1
V: TRBV29-1

DNA: TGTGCCAGCAGTAGTACATCTGAACAGCAGGATGAGCAGTTCTTC
CDR3: CASSSTSEQQDEQFF
size: .
D: .
J: TRBJ2-1
V: TRBV2

DNA: TGTGCCAGCAGCTTCGACCAGGGTCGGCCTGAAGCTTTCTTT
CDR3: CASSFDQGRPEAFF
size: .
D: .
J: TRBJ1-1
V: TRBV7-2

DNA: TGTGCCAGCAGCCCCGGAGGGGGAGCTTTCTTT
CDR3: CASSPGGGAFF
size: .
D: .
J: TRBJ1-1
V: TRBV11-2

DNA: TGTGCCAGCAGTTCGACTAGCGGGCAATACACAGATACGCAGTATTTT
CDR3: CASSSTSGQYTDTQYF
size: .
D: TRBD2
J: TRBJ2-3
V: TRBV6-5

DNA: TGTGCCAGCAGACCCCCCGGACTAGCGGCCACAGATACGCAGTATTTT
CDR3: CASRPPGLAATDTQYF
size: once
D: TRBD2
J: TRBJ2-3
V: TRBV7-2

DNA: TGTGCCAGCAGCCAAGAGGCCTCCCGCCCCTACGAGCAGTACTTC
CDR3: CASSQEASRPYEQYF
size: .
D: .
J: TRBJ2-7
V: TRBV4-2

DNA: TGTGCCAGCAGTTTCATGGACAGGAAAAACTATGGCTACACCTTC
CDR3: CASSFMDRKNYGYTF
size: .
D: TRBD1
J: TRBJ1-2
V: TRBV28